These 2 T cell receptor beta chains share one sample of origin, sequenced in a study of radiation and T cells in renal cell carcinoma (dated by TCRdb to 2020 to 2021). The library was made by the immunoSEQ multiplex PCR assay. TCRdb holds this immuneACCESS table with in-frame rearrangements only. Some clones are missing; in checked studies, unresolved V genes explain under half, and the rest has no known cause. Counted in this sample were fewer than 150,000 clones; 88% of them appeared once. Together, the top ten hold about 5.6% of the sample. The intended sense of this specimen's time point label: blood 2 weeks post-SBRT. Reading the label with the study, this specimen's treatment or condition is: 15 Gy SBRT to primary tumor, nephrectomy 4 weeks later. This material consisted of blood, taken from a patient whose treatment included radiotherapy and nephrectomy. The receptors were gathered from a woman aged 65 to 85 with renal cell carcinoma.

This chain's CDR3 is CASTPRDIQSANYGYTF. CDR3 in DNA: TGTGCCAGTACTCCCCGGGACATCCAGTCCGCCAACTATGGCTACACCTTC. The chain links TRBV19 to TRBJ1-2; tentatively, D is TRBD1 (6 bases). Trimming removed 7 bases from V and 2 bases from J, with 23 bases in between. CDR1 is LNHDA, CDR2 SQIVND, per germline (reference sequence). CDR3 length: 17 residues.

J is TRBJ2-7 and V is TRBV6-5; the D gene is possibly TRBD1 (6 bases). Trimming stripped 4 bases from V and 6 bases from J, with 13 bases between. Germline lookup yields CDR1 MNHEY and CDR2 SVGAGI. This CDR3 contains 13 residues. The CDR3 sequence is CASSSGLGAEQYF. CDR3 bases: TGTGCCAGCAGTTCCGGGCTGGGGGCCGAGCAGTACTTC.